This section outlines one T cell receptor beta chain sequence together with its context. Antigen specificity is unknown. The source of the sample is a study of radiotherapy plus CTLA-4 blockade in lung cancer. Study information: Of all patients, around 18% responded objectively and around 31% showed disease control.

V was clipped by 7 bases and J by 6 bases, with 15 bases between them. CDR3 length equals 13 residues. Germline V gives CDR1 LNHDA, CDR2 SQIVND (reference sequence). Assay used: immunoSEQ multiplex PCR; TCRdb lists only in-frame clones, some missing. This sample carries 75,000 to 95,000 clones, less than 80% of them seen once, and the ten largest clones take over 12%. People whose metastatic non-small-cell lung cancer was chemo-refractory got focal radiation along with CTLA-4 blockade by ipilimumab. Study findings and constraints: According to reports, early shifts in blood T cell clones, alongside interferon-beta, forecast response most accurately.

The specimen comprised peripheral blood, sampled from a patient treated with radiotherapy plus ipilimumab. The origin of this receptor is a human donor with non-small cell lung cancer that progressed on radiotherapy plus ipilimumab. The genes are TRBV19 and TRBJ1-2; TRBD1 is a possible D gene (6 bases). This chain's CDR3 is CASTQQGTHGYTF. In DNA form, the CDR3 reads TGTGCCAGTACTCAACAGGGAACTCATGGCTACACCTTC.